The clone carrying this T cell receptor beta chain was detected a few times. Its antigen is undetermined. The entry originates in a study of naive and memory T cell subsets. Germline CDR1 MNHEY, CDR2 SVGAGI. The CDR3 runs to 14 residues. V lost 2 bases to trimming and J lost 3 bases, with 11 bases between them. The study's findings and limits: TCR transcript changes with activation or differentiation may affect this RNA method.

Four PCR rounds used nested alpha and beta constant region primers plus the SP2 primer. Reverse transcription of blood and skin TCR RNA was primed at alpha and beta constant regions. TCRdb passed the 5' RACE reads through MiXCR, listing each CDR3 protein once. The sample has about 32,000 distinct CDR3 sequences, around 17% seen once. TCR cDNA received a 3' ligated oligonucleotide that carried a UMI. Whole-blood samples were about 2.5 ml of peripheral blood from healthy adult volunteers. Cells were not sorted; total RNA input targeted about 1 to 1000 ng. The sequence was collected from a female donor in good health. The genes are TRBV6-5 and TRBJ2-7; the D is unclear. The CDR3 bases are TGTGCCAGCAGTTACGGCAGTGCCGGCTACGAGCAGTACTTC. Encoded protein: CASSYGSAGYEQYF.